The 7 T cell receptor beta chains given below trace back to one sample, sequenced in a study of T cell responses to AZD1222 COVID-19 vaccine. Clones were read by immunoSEQ multiplex PCR, and TCRdb kept only the in-frame ones, dropping some. The table has some 170,000 clones, around 90% seen once; the top ten hold approximately 0.98%. Sample: peripheral blood, taken 28 days after the second AZD1222 dose. These receptors came from an adult who received the AZD1222 COVID-19 vaccine.

The rearrangement uses TRBV6-5 and TRBJ2-1; TRBD1 agrees at 8 bases. CDR3 size: 15 residues. The V segment lost 0 bases and the J segment 2 bases; nucleotides outside the gene matches: 0. CDR1 and CDR2 from the germline V gene are MNHEY and SVGAGI. This CDR3 is CASSYSTGAYNEQFF. The CDR3 DNA reads as TGTGCCAGCAGTTACTCGACAGGGGCCTACAATGAGCAGTTCTTC.

The rearrangement links TRBV6-5 to TRBJ2-1; TRBD1 or TRBD2 may be the D gene (5 bases each). The CDR3 is made up of 14 amino acids. In germline, CDR1 is MNHEY, CDR2 SVGAGI. The ends were cut back, 5 bases at V and 0 bases at J, with 8 bases in the middle. The CDR3 sequence is CASSRGASYNEQFF. The CDR3 DNA reads TGTGCCAGCAGTCGAGGGGCCTCCTACAATGAGCAGTTCTTC.

This clone was seen once. This sequence joins TRBV19 and TRBJ1-5; 7 nucleotides align to TRBD1. The CDR3 contains 17 residues. Trimming cost V 2 bases and J 0 bases; bases outside gene matches: 7. Looked up from germline, CDR1 is LNHDA and CDR2 is SQIVND (reference sequence). The CDR3 is CASSIIWDRHSNQPQHF. The CDR3 DNA is TGTGCCAGTAGTATAATATGGGACAGACATAGCAATCAGCCCCAGCATTTT.

The genes are TRBV7-8 and TRBJ2-7; the match to TRBD1 covers 7 bases. CDR3 length: 14 residues. V dropped 4 bases and J dropped 3; count of bases not matched to a gene: 6. Germline V CDR1 and CDR2: SGHVS, FQNEAQ. CDR3 protein: CASSSQGISYEQYF. Written as DNA, the CDR3 is TGTGCCAGCAGCTCACAGGGGATTAGCTACGAGCAGTACTTC.

This clone was seen a single time. The chain's CDR3 is CASSSTDTQYF. Here the CDR3 DNA reads TGTGCCAGCAGCTCCACAGATACGCAGTATTTT. The chain carries TRBV11-2 and TRBJ2-3; D unresolved. The CDR3 sequence is 11 residues long. Trimming left V 4 bases short and J 2 bases short, with 1 base between. Germline values: CDR1 SGHAT, CDR2 FQNNGV.

This sequence joins TRBV20-1 and TRBJ1-5, with a tentative D call TRBD1 (5 bases). V gave up 3 bases and J gave up 2 bases, with 14 bases separating them. Per germline, CDR1 DFQATT and CDR2 SNEGSKA (reference sequence). The CDR3 runs to 15 residues. Here the CDR3 reads CSASSGGMGNQPQHF. CDR3 coding DNA: TGCAGTGCTAGTTCGGGGGGTATGGGCAATCAGCCCCAGCATTTT.

This chain links TRBV3-1 (or the pseudogene TRBV3-2) with TRBJ2-3; 9 bases agree with TRBD2. Germline loops: CDR1 LGHDT, CDR2 YNNKEL (reference sequence). With V trimmed by 4 bases and J by 4 bases, 9 bases remained unmatched. The CDR3 consists of 16 residues. CDR3 region: CASSRRTAGGADTQYF. The CDR3 bases are TGTGCCAGCAGCCGGCGCACAGCGGGGGGAGCAGATACGCAGTATTTT.